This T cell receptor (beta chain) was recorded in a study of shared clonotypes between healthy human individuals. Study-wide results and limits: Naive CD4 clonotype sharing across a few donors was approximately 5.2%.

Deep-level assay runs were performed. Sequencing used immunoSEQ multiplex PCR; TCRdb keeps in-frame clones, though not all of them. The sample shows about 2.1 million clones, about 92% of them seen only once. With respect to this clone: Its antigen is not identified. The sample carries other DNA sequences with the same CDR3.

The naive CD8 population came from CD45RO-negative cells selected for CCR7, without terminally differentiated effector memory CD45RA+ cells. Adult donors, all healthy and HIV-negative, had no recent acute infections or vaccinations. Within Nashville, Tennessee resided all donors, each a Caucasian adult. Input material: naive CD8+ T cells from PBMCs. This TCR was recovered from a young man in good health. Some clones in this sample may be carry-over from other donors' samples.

Here the CDR3 DNA reads TGTGCCAGCAGTTACGGGACAGGGAGCTCCTACGAGCAGTACTTC. Residues: CASSYGTGSSYEQYF. The chain recombines TRBV6-5 with TRBJ2-7; the match to TRBD1 covers 9 bases. CDR3 length: 15 residues. Trimming cost V 2 bases and J 0 bases; bases outside gene matches: 2. The germline gives CDR1 MNHEY, CDR2 SVGAGI.